The rows below give T cell receptor beta chains drawn from one sample of a study of cytomegalovirus exposure and HLA in healthy donors. The repertoire was sequenced with immunoSEQ multiplex PCR; TCRdb's copy has only in-frame clones and lacks some. The repertoire holds 93,000 or so clones, with approximately 66% as singletons. The sample was PBMCs. The receptors come from a woman aged 50 to 60 in good health and CMV-seronegative. Both conserved end residues are part of each CDR3. Fields, in order: J gene, clone size, V gene, D gene, CDR3 DNA, CDR3 protein. D genes are given only for firm matches. The size of a clone is reported for some rows only, either as once, few or many, or as a class for expanded clones.

j_call: TRBJ2-1; clone_size: few; v_call: TRBV28; d_call: TRBD2; cdr3_nt: TGTGCCAGCAGTAGCCGACTAGCGGGAGCGGTGGGCTCCTACAATGAGCAGTTCTTC; cdr3_aa: CASSSRLAGAVGSYNEQFF
j_call: TRBJ1-1; clone_size: NA; v_call: TRBV29-1; d_call: NA; cdr3_nt: TGCAGCGTCCAGGGAGGGGCGAACACTGAAGCTTTCTTT; cdr3_aa: CSVQGGANTEAFF
j_call: TRBJ2-1; clone_size: NA; v_call: TRBV18; d_call: TRBD2; cdr3_nt: TGTGCCAGCTCACCCGGGACTAGCGGGGGGAATGAGCAGTTCTTC; cdr3_aa: CASSPGTSGGNEQFF
j_call: TRBJ2-2; clone_size: few; v_call: TRBV18; d_call: NA; cdr3_nt: TGTGCCAGCTCACCACGTAGGGTACAGGGCGACACCGGGGAGCTGTTTTTT; cdr3_aa: CASSPRRVQGDTGELFF
j_call: TRBJ1-6; clone_size: NA; v_call: TRBV18; d_call: TRBD1; cdr3_nt: TGTGCCAGCTCACCACTATCCGGGACAGGGATTTCACCCCTCCACTTT; cdr3_aa: CASSPLSGTGISPLHF
j_call: TRBJ1-4; clone_size: NA; v_call: TRBV19; d_call: TRBD1; cdr3_nt: TGTGCCAGTAGTAATTTTAGGGGACAGAGTAATGAAAAACTGTTTTTT; cdr3_aa: CASSNFRGQSNEKLFF
j_call: TRBJ1-4; clone_size: NA; v_call: TRBV4-1; d_call: TRBD1; cdr3_nt: TGCGCCAGCAGCCAATCCTGGCAAGGGACAGGGGTTGGAACTAATGAAAAACTGTTTTTT; cdr3_aa: CASSQSWQGTGVGTNEKLFF
j_call: TRBJ1-5; clone_size: NA; v_call: TRBV30; d_call: NA; cdr3_nt: TGTGCCTGGTCGCCGGGCAGGGGTTATCAGCCCCAGCATTTT; cdr3_aa: CAWSPGRGYQPQHF
j_call: TRBJ2-5; clone_size: NA; v_call: TRBV5-8; d_call: NA; cdr3_nt: TGTGCCAGCAGCTTGCAGGGTAAAGAGACCCAGTACTTC; cdr3_aa: CASSLQGKETQYF
j_call: TRBJ2-1; clone_size: NA; v_call: TRBV7-9; d_call: TRBD2; cdr3_nt: TGTGCCAGCAGCTTAGGGGGACTAGAAAGTGAGCAGTTCTTC; cdr3_aa: CASSLGGLESEQFF
j_call: TRBJ2-7; clone_size: NA; v_call: TRBV4-1; d_call: TRBD2; cdr3_nt: TGCGCCAGCAGCCAAGACCAGTTCGGGGGGGCCGGAGAGCAGTACTTC; cdr3_aa: CASSQDQFGGAGEQYF
j_call: TRBJ2-1; clone_size: NA; v_call: TRBV5-1; d_call: NA; cdr3_nt: TGCGCCAGCAGCTTGGTGCCCACGATTAGTGGAGGTTCGAGTGAGCAGTTCTTC; cdr3_aa: CASSLVPTISGGSSEQFF
j_call: TRBJ2-7; clone_size: NA; v_call: TRBV5-1; d_call: TRBD1; cdr3_nt: TGCGCCAGCAGCTTAGGACAGGGGGCATCCTACGAGCAGTACTTC; cdr3_aa: CASSLGQGASYEQYF
j_call: TRBJ2-1; clone_size: NA; v_call: TRBV5-1; d_call: TRBD1; cdr3_nt: TGCGCCAGCAGCCAGCGGACAGGGAATGAGCAGTTCTTC; cdr3_aa: CASSQRTGNEQFF
j_call: TRBJ1-4; clone_size: NA; v_call: TRBV5-5; d_call: NA; cdr3_nt: TGTGCCAGCCTGGGGGGATTTAATGAAAAACTGTTTTTT; cdr3_aa: CASLGGFNEKLFF
j_call: TRBJ2-2; clone_size: NA; v_call: TRBV7-8; d_call: NA; cdr3_nt: TGTGCCAGCAGCTTACAACTAACGGGGGAGCTGTTTTTT; cdr3_aa: CASSLQLTGELFF